What follows are 27 T cell receptor beta chains derived from one specimen sequenced in a study of human T cells and chemical hapten exposure. MiXCR was run by TCRdb on the RACE reads, yielding one entry per CDR3 protein. Counted here are over 300,000 distinct CDR3 sequences, 5.1% occurring once; the ten biggest clones make up 2.6%. The time point denotes: pre-sensitization, week 0. Treatment noted: therapeutic diphenylcyclopropenone sensitization with weekly scalp DPC. Sample: whole blood, taken in connection with sensitization to the hapten diphenylcyclopropenone (DPC). Receptor source: a woman aged 50 to 60 with alopecia areata. Some clones in this sample may be carry-over from other donors' samples.

This clonotype was recorded at least ten times. This rearrangement joins TRBV7-2 to TRBJ2-1; TRBD1 matches at 8 bases. V trimming: 6 bases; J trimming: 7 bases; junction bases outside the gene matches: 11. The CDR3 has 15 residues. Germline values: CDR1 SGHTA, CDR2 FQGNSA. CDR3 sequence reads: CASSPTGASGNEQFF. The CDR3 DNA reads as TGTGCCAGCAGTCCGACAGGGGCTTCCGGAAATGAGCAGTTCTTC.

This clonotype was counted at least ten times. The V and J genes are TRBV28 and TRBJ2-7; possibly TRBD2 for D (6 bases). The germline CDR1 and CDR2 sequences are MDHEN and SYDVKM. The CDR3 totals 17 residues. The V end was cut by 6 bases, the J end by 0 bases, with 21 bases between. CDR3 coding DNA: TGTGCCAGCAGCCACCGCGTGGGGGGACGGAACTCCTACGAGCAGTACTTC. As protein: CASSHRVGGRNSYEQYF.

This clonotype came up a few times. The chain links TRBV29-1 to TRBJ1-1; D possibly corresponds to TRBD1 (5 bases). This CDR3 has 13 residues. The germline CDR1 and CDR2 sequences are SQVTM and ANQGSEA. V was trimmed by 3 bases and J by 4 bases, leaving 12 bases between them. The CDR3 nucleotides are TGCAGCGTTGACCGGGGCAGGACCACTGAAGCTTTCTTT. This sequence encodes CSVDRGRTTEAFF.

This clonotype was counted between two and nine times. J is TRBJ1-5 and V is TRBV9; TRBD1 is a possible D gene (5 bases). V lost 3 bases to trimming and J lost 5 bases, with 9 bases between them. The germline gives CDR1 SGDLS, CDR2 YYNGEE. The CDR3 is 13 amino acids. Here the CDR3 DNA reads TGTGCCAGCAGCGCAGGGACGGATCAGCCCCAGCATTTT. This sequence encodes CASSAGTDQPQHF.

This clonotype was seen many times. The chain joins TRBV28 to TRBJ2-4; D is undetermined. Per germline, CDR1 MDHEN and CDR2 SYDVKM. The V end lost 9 bases, the J end lost 6 bases, and 18 bases lay between the germline ends. The CDR3 extends over 14 amino acids. In nucleotides, the CDR3 is TGTGCCAGTACAGCAGCACACTTGGGAAACATTCAGTACTTC. Its translation: CASTAAHLGNIQYF.

This clonotype is a singleton in its sample. The J gene is TRBJ2-3, the V gene TRBV7-9, with D hard to call. Trimming cost V 5 bases and J 2 bases, with 17 bases left between them. Germline assignment: CDR1 SEHNR and CDR2 FQNEAQ (reference sequence). CDR3 length equals 16 residues. CDR3 loop: CASSTPRTEPTDTQYF. CDR3 nucleotides: TGTGCCAGCAGCACCCCGAGGACCGAACCCACAGATACGCAGTATTTT.

In its sample, this clonotype was seen many times. The chain is built from TRBV7-2 and TRBJ2-1, with D unresolved. V was pared by 3 bases and J by 10 bases, with 16 bases between. CDR3 length: 14 residues. In germline, CDR1 is SGHTA, CDR2 FQGNSA. This chain's CDR3 is CASSLSPRKKEQFF. DNA for the CDR3: TGTGCCAGCAGCTTGTCCCCACGTAAGAAGGAGCAGTTCTTC.

The rearrangement joins TRBV12-3 or TRBV12-4 to TRBJ2-7; 11 bases map to TRBD2. The CDR3 has 16 amino acids. V shed 4 bases and J 4 bases; nucleotides not matched to a gene: 9. The CDR3 sequence: CASSSPETSGKYEQYF. The CDR3 DNA reads TGTGCCAGCAGTTCCCCCGAGACTAGCGGGAAATACGAGCAGTACTTC.

Many counts were recorded for this clonotype. The genes are TRBV6-6 and TRBJ2-1; 12 positions match TRBD2. With V trimmed by 4 bases and J by 2 bases, 6 bases remained unmatched. CDR1 and CDR2 from the germline V gene are MNHNY and SVGAGI (reference sequence). This CDR3 region has 17 residues. The CDR3 loop reads CASSSATSGSAYNEQFF. CDR3 coding DNA: TGTGCCAGCAGTTCAGCGACTAGCGGGAGCGCCTACAATGAGCAGTTCTTC.

This clonotype was detected a few times. This sequence joins TRBV7-6 and TRBJ2-6; D gene uncertain. Deletions cut 5 bases from V and 0 bases from J, with 11 bases between. This CDR3 region has 16 residues. Germline V gene sequence: CDR1 SGHVS, CDR2 FNYEAQ. CDR3 coding DNA: TGTGCCAGCAGCCCAGCAAGATTCTCTGGGGCCAACGTCCTGACTTTC. Translating it yields CASSPARFSGANVLTF.

Many counts were recorded for this clonotype. The chain is built from TRBV11-3 and TRBJ1-1, with TRBD1 identical over 7 bases. CDR1 is SGHNT, CDR2 YENEEA, per germline. V was clipped by 1 base and J by 3 bases; unmatched bases: 5. The CDR3 has 15 amino acids. The CDR3, as DNA: TGTGCCAGCAGCTTAGGTGGCAGGGGGGACACTGAAGCTTTCTTT. Amino acids: CASSLGGRGDTEAFF. The full variable domain, completed using reference TRBV11-3 and TRBJ1-1, is EAGVVQSPRYKIIEKKQPVAFWCNPISGHNTLYWYLQNLGQGPELLIRYENEEAVDDSQLPKDRFSAERLKGVDSTLKIQPAELGDSAVYLCASSLGGRGDTEAFFGQGTRLTVV.

This clonotype showed up many times. The chain carries TRBV7-9 and TRBJ1-6; possibly TRBD1 for D (6 bases). This CDR3 comprises 14 residues. Germline loops: CDR1 SEHNR, CDR2 FQNEAQ (reference sequence). With 3 bases removed from V and 8 bases from J, the gap between germline ends came to 11 bases. As DNA, the CDR3 is TGTGCCAGCAGCTTGACGGACAGCTATTCACCCCTCCACTTT. Its protein product is CASSLTDSYSPLHF.

This chain uses TRBV7-2 with TRBJ2-5; 7 positions match TRBD1. Germline assignment: CDR1 SGHTA and CDR2 FQGNSA. Trimming took 1 base from V and 7 from J; bases not matched to a gene: 9. The CDR3 is made up of 15 amino acids. Written as DNA, the CDR3 is TGTGCCAGCAGCTTAGAGTTGACAGGGTCCGGGACCCAGTACTTC. Protein product: CASSLELTGSGTQYF.

This clonotype was seen at least ten times. The chain uses TRBV9 and TRBJ2-7; possibly TRBD1 or TRBD2 for D (5 bases each). The length of the CDR3 is 15 residues. Deletions cut 2 bases from V and 0 bases from J, with 12 bases between. From germline, CDR1 is SGDLS and CDR2 YYNGEE. CDR3 coding DNA: TGTGCCAGCAGCGTCGGGGCCGGTGACTCCTACGAGCAGTACTTC. Amino acids: CASSVGAGDSYEQYF.

This clonotype was detected ten times or more. The V and J genes are TRBV10-3 and TRBJ1-4; the match to TRBD1 covers 7 bases. CDR3 length equals 14 residues. J was trimmed by 7 bases and V by 10 bases; bases with no gene match: 12. Looked up from germline, CDR1 is ENHRY and CDR2 is SYGVKD. CDR3 protein: CATGQGGAGEKLFF. DNA of the CDR3: TGTGCCACCGGTCAAGGGGGCGCGGGTGAAAAACTGTTTTTT.

The table lists this clonotype with many counts. The J gene is TRBJ1-2, the V gene TRBV29-1; TRBD1 matches 7 bases. Germline trimming cut 7 bases from V and 6 bases from J; bases unmatched to any gene: 5. The CDR3 totals 11 residues. The germline CDR1 and CDR2 sequences are SQVTM and ANQGSEA. CDR3 nucleotides: TGCAGCGCTACAGGGGAGGATGGCTACACCTTC. This gives the protein CSATGEDGYTF.

This clonotype was found many times. The chain joins TRBV10-3 to TRBJ2-6, with TRBD1 matching over 7 bases. Per germline, CDR1 ENHRY and CDR2 SYGVKD. The CDR3 runs 16 residues. V was clipped by 4 bases and J by 0 bases; unmatched bases: 3. The DNA of the CDR3 is TGTGCCATCAGTGGGGACAGAGCCTCTGGGGCCAACGTCCTGACTTTC. Protein sequence: CAISGDRASGANVLTF.

This clonotype was detected a few times. The chain couples TRBV28 to TRBJ2-1, with 10 bases identical to TRBD2. The V gene's germline CDR1 is MDHEN and CDR2 SYDVKM. J was trimmed by 6 bases and V by 3 bases; bases with no gene match: 14. This CDR3 is built from 18 residues. CDR3 nucleotide sequence: TGTGCCAGCAGTTTTCCGGGACTAGCGTCAAGGGCGGGCAATGAGCAGTTCTTC. Protein sequence: CASSFPGLASRAGNEQFF.

The V gene is TRBV11-2, the J gene TRBJ2-3; the match to TRBD2 covers 7 bases. Losses at the gene ends were 5 bases for V and 8 bases for J; bases not matched to a gene: 16. CDR3 length: 16 amino acids. The germline gives CDR1 SGHAT, CDR2 FQNNGV. The CDR3 is CASSPGRAPPHVTQYF. The DNA of the CDR3 is TGTGCCAGCAGCCCGGGGAGGGCCCCCCCCCATGTTACGCAGTATTTT.

This chain uses TRBV10-3 with TRBJ2-2, with TRBD2 identical over 9 bases. This CDR3 spans 17 amino acids. Per the germline V gene, CDR1 is ENHRY and CDR2 is SYGVKD. With 7 bases clipped from V and 7 bases from J, the junction kept 16 bases outside the gene matches. Here the CDR3 reads CAITEQFSGRHLGELFF. The CDR3 DNA sequence: TGTGCCATCACCGAACAGTTTAGCGGGAGACATCTCGGGGAGCTGTTTTTT.

With respect to this clonotype: Since a much larger clone is just one base distant, this may be a read error. The conserved closing phenylalanine or tryptophan is absent in this CDR3, likely reflecting a read error. This rearrangement joins TRBV4-2 to TRBJ2-1; D might be TRBD2 (6 bases). This CDR3 spans 14 amino acids. Germline assignment: CDR1 LGHNA and CDR2 YNFKEQ. V lost 0 bases and J lost 13, with 16 bases in between. In nucleotides, the CDR3 is TGTGCCAGCAGCCAAGATACGGGGGTCGGAATTCAGTTCCTC. Its protein is CASSQDTGVGIQFL.

This clonotype was seen more than once but under ten times. This chain joins TRBV2 and TRBJ2-1; 7 bases align to TRBD1. Trimming cost V 1 base and J 8 bases; bases outside gene matches: 5. The germline V gene encodes CDR1 SNHLY and CDR2 FYNNEI. There are 14 residues in the CDR3. Here the CDR3 reads CASSEGQGFDEQFF. The CDR3 nucleotides read TGTGCCAGCAGTGAAGGACAGGGCTTCGATGAGCAGTTCTTC.

The J gene is TRBJ1-1, the V gene TRBV5-1, with D possibly matching TRBD1 (6 bases). Germline V lookup: CDR1 SGHRS, CDR2 YFSETQ. With 0 bases removed from V and 3 bases from J, the gap between germline ends came to 9 bases. CDR3 length equals 14 residues. Here the CDR3 DNA reads TGCGCCAGCAGCTTGGCGGGGGGCCACACTGAAGCTTTCTTT. Protein sequence: CASSLAGGHTEAFF.

The chain couples TRBV7-6 to TRBJ2-2; TRBD2 aligns across 8 bases. J was trimmed by 4 bases and V by 4 bases; bases with no gene match: 11. The CDR3 runs to 17 residues. CDR1 and CDR2 from the germline V gene are SGHVS and FNYEAQ. Here the CDR3 DNA reads TGTGCCAGCAGCTCTGTAATGCGGGAGGCTCGCACCGGGGAGCTGTTTTTT. This codes for CASSSVMREARTGELFF.

This clonotype occurred a few times. This chain connects TRBV7-2 to TRBJ2-2; 8 bases line up with TRBD2. Germline CDR1 and CDR2: SGHTA and FQGNSA. This CDR3 has 16 residues. The trim removed 1 base at V and 1 base at J, leaving 2 bases unmatched. The CDR3 nucleotides are TGTGCCAGCAGCTTAGTAACTAGCGGGAACACCGGGGAGCTGTTTTTT. Protein: CASSLVTSGNTGELFF.

At least ten counts were recorded for this clonotype. The CDR3 nucleotides are TGTGCCAGCACCCACCGCAGGACCCAAGGCCCCTACGAGCAGTACTTC. Its protein is CASTHRRTQGPYEQYF. The rearrangement links TRBV21-1 to TRBJ2-7. TRBV21-1 is recorded as a pseudogene. The CDR3 sequence is 16 residues long.

V and J are TRBV18 and TRBJ2-7; D assignment may be TRBD1 or TRBD2 (5 bases each). V lost 3 bases and J lost 2, with 23 bases in between. The CDR3 runs 18 residues. Germline CDR1 is KGHSH and CDR2 is LQKENI. The CDR3 DNA follows: TGTGCCAGCTCACCCCGAGGGGCGGCCGTCTTAAGGACCTACGAGCAGTACTTC. Amino acid sequence: CASSPRGAAVLRTYEQYF. The full variable domain, with the rest looked up from reference TRBV18 and TRBJ2-7, is NAGVMQNPRHLVRRRGQEARLRCSPMKGHSHVYWYRQLPEEGLKFMVYLQKENIIDESGMPKERFSAEFPKEGPSILRIQQVVRGDSAAYFCASSPRGAAVLRTYEQYFGPGTRLTVT.